The T cell receptor beta chain under discussion was sequenced for a study of blood T cells in healthy people across ages. The authors ran a second PCR of 7 to 11 cycles using a sample-barcoded 5' primer and a J-beta primer mix. CDR3-containing paired-end reads numbered at least 2.5 million in each sample. TCRdb analysed the 5' RACE reads with MiXCR anew, one entry per CDR3 protein. This table holds around 800,000 distinct CDR3 sequences, around 45% found once. V dropped 4 bases and J dropped 0 bases, with 16 bases sitting between them. There are 16 residues in the CDR3. Germline values: CDR1 SGDLS, CDR2 YYNGEE.

The material sequenced was blood. This chain joins TRBV9 and TRBJ2-5, with D possibly TRBD2 on 7 matching bases. This sequence originates from a man aged 60-69 years in good health. The chain's CDR3 is CASSPRGGAHQETQYF. Written as DNA, the CDR3 is TGTGCCAGCAGCCCGAGGGGGGGGGCCCACCAAGAGACCCAGTACTTC.